A single TCR beta chain is shown here with its context. Its target is not known. TCRdb keeps only in-frame clones here, not all; method: immunoSEQ multiplex PCR. The table shows 250,000 to 300,000 clones, with 94% occurring only once. This specimen comes from a study of T cell responses to AZD1222 COVID-19 vaccine. General observations from the study: Across the whole spike, CD4 TCRs peaked at regions 160-218 and 743-854.

This clonotype was obtained from an adult who received the AZD1222 COVID-19 vaccine. This specimen was peripheral blood, taken 28 days after the second AZD1222 dose.

CDR3 sequence reads: CASSYSGKETQYF. The CDR3 DNA follows: TGTGCCAGCAGTTATTCGGGGAAAGAGACCCAGTACTTC. The chain recombines TRBV6-6 with TRBJ2-5; D is perhaps TRBD2 (5 bases). From germline, CDR1 is MNHNY and CDR2 SVGAGI (reference sequence). CDR3 length equals 13 residues. Trimming cost V 3 bases and J 3 bases, with 8 bases left between them.